This TCR beta chain was identified in a study of cytomegalovirus exposure and HLA in healthy donors (dated by TCRdb to the late 2010s). Notes on the research overall: According to an earlier analysis of several hundred of the donors, some 180 million T cells yielded approximately 120 million unique TCR beta sequences and about 300 Gb of sequence data. An early release covering roughly 640 HLA-typed donors comprised about 300 gigabases of sequencing data and 85 million to 100 million unique TCR sequences. The genetic ancestry cluster associated with self-reported Caucasian donors included roughly 84% of the 398 genotyped donors. The aim of the study was to test whether cataloging public T cell receptors could identify signatures of past pathogen exposure. The study profiled the T cell repertoires of hundreds of subjects by immunosequencing and related them to cytomegalovirus serostatus. A separate validation cohort of more than 100 different subjects was used in addition to the roughly 700-subject first cohort. The study combined high-throughput TCR immunosequencing, statistical association of individual TCRs with disease status, and machine learning to predict cytomegalovirus infection status. A later analysis re-examined previously published TCR beta repertoires from more than 600 donors and added high-resolution HLA genotyping to investigate patterns of TCR occurrence. Rather than drawing on any new phenotypic data, the later analysis identified candidate immune exposures from TCR beta sequences and the way those sequences occurred across donors. An earlier analysis of approximately 580 of the donors used high-throughput TCR beta sequencing to judge whether each TCR beta V gene segment behaved as functional or pseudogenic. Donor age, sex, ethnicity and CMV serostatus were compiled together with the repertoire data. In a later genetic analysis, genome-wide SNP genotypes for about three fifths of the roughly 670 donors were used, and that subset was treated as a discovery cohort. All discovery cohort repertoires had been generated using a single sequencing platform. HLA typing covered class I and class II loci at four-digit resolution. Typing coverage varied by locus: about 620-630 donors for A, B, C, DRB1 and DQB1; some 520 for DQA1; 606 for DPA1; approximately 450 for DPB1. About 5 DR-DQ haplotypes were handled as single units for association and clustering, since linkage in the cohort was strong. Among 398 genotyped donors of the cohort, an average of 235,054 unique TCR beta nucleotide sequences were sequenced per donor, roughly a sixth of them non-productive.

The CDR3 numbers 20 residues from cysteine through phenylalanine. The entry retains the CDR3 DNA only, 60 bases that are in frame from base 1. The germline V gene provides CDR1 SNHLY and CDR2 FYNNEI. The junction shows trimming of 3 bases on V and 7 bases on J, plus 33 bases between the germline ends. The paper as a whole reports these results and caveats: A later analysis found that TCR association rates varied across HLA loci, with DRB1 alleles showing the most associated TCRs and HLA-C alleles the fewest. HLA typing was unavailable for some donors at each locus, so association tests used only the typed subset. In vitro tests confirmed that a few of the cytomegalovirus-associated TCR beta chains recognize cytomegalovirus antigens. Assigning TCR associations to individual alleles was difficult when HLA alleles, especially DR and DQ, strongly co-occurred. Broadly in line with IMGT annotations, most TCR beta V segments showed up in productive rearrangements about 87% or about 30% of the time in an earlier analysis of approximately 640 of the donors. Most TCR sequences were observed very rarely across donors, whereas some public TCRs were present in many individuals. The sequencing pipeline was judged likely to have produced a cluster of highly shared sequence variants as a technical artifact. In a later analysis, HLA-associated TCR beta chains showed more clonal expansion and lower generation probabilities than non-associated chains that were equally common. Roughly uniform sequencing depth across donors was assumed in presence/absence analyses, although this assumption may not hold. Most CMV-associated TCR beta chains appeared to be HLA-restricted in a later analysis, and the HLA associations seemed to be driven largely by CMV exposure. In a later analysis, over 15,000 TCR beta sequences were associated with specific HLA alleles at a false discovery rate of 0.05. Only TCR beta chains were sequenced in this cohort, and the absence of alpha or paired-chain data limited detectable features. According to the authors, the approach could potentially be generalized to other disease states and immunological phenotypes. The earlier analysis of 587 of the donors excluded approximately 15 rarely observed V segments, including chromosome 9 orphons, because counts were too low. In a later genetic analysis, a missense DCLRE1C variant was associated with V-gene and J-gene trimming of TCR beta chains, and the association was replicated in an independent cohort. Cytomegalovirus status was reported to be diagnosed by the classifier with high specificity and sensitivity in both the original and validation cohorts. A further reported finding was that TCR beta sequences accurately predicted the HLA-A and HLA-B alleles for most subjects in the first cohort. Compared with the approximately 600-donor mean, donors in an Asian-associated ancestry cluster had fewer N-insertions in productive TCRs, according to a later genetic analysis. In the study, some 180 TCR beta chains were listed as associated with cytomegalovirus. The only immune exposure information available for the cohort was CMV serostatus. Linkage disequilibrium might explain the correlated functional status among segregating V segments, but an unknown experimental factor could not be excluded. Some IMGT-functional V segments, including TRBV6-2 and TRBV6-3, could not be distinguished by the 87-base-pair reads and were therefore excluded. According to a later analysis, parvovirus B19, influenza, CMV and Epstein-Barr virus appeared linked to several top co-occurrence clusters.

The library was built by means of the immunoSEQ multiplex PCR assay. For the multiplex PCR, a mixture combining 60 forward primers for TCR Vbeta segments and 13 reverse primers for TCR Jbeta segments was used. A multiplex PCR assay on genomic DNA amplified the CDR3 region of rearranged TCR beta genes. Amplified TCR beta libraries were sequenced as 87-base-pair reads on the Illumina HiSeq System. The authors' pipeline ran thus. In a later analysis, tens of millions of unique TCR beta chains were counted across the roughly 700 repertoires, and roughly 11 million of these chains were shared by at least two donors. A nearest-neighbor algorithm error-corrected the raw reads and collapsed the reads into unique sequences, merging closely related sequences to remove PCR and sequencing errors. CDR3 sequences were aligned to IMGT reference sequences to assign V, D and J gene segments. For a sequence to be retained, a match of at least six nucleotides was required to both a V gene segment and a J gene segment. A rearrangement counted as productive if the CDR3 had no stop codons and remained in frame with V and J, and every other rearrangement counted as non-productive. CDR3 was defined by IMGT convention, running from the second conserved V-encoded cysteine to the conserved J-encoded phenylalanine. The earlier analysis of some 580 of the donors excluded any sequence lacking an unambiguous match to a single V gene segment. In an earlier analysis of a few hundred of the donors, a V segment was called functional when productive rearrangements were above 56.7%, and segregating when the standard deviation between donors exceeded 5%. A statistical classification framework was developed to diagnose cytomegalovirus status using the catalog of TCR beta chain sequences. A later analysis assigned V and J genes by comparing TCR nucleotide sequences with IMGT/GENE-DB human TR gene sequences. Using the TCRdist pipeline, a later analysis assigned CDR3 sequences along with most-parsimonious VDJ recombination scenarios. In a later analysis, every TCR beta chain was defined by the combination of its CDR3 amino acid sequence and its V-gene family, and reads without a unique V-gene family were dropped. To address suspected cross-contamination and a sequencing artifact, a later analysis removed 592 highly shared, low-generation-probability nucleotide sequences. In a later analysis, a clonal expansion index was calculated for each public chain from normalized within-repertoire ranks of inferred template counts. Generation probabilities in a later analysis came from a VDJ recombination model fitted to out-of-frame rearrangements, and those results were checked against IGoR. In a later analysis, hypergeometric tests were used to score TCR-TCR, TCR-HLA and TCR-CMV co-occurrence, with a repertoire-size bias correction applied to TCR pairs. In a later analysis, false discovery rates were estimated by permuting HLA or CMV assignments 20 times. In a later analysis, co-occurring TCRs were grouped using DBSCAN, with TCRdist sequence similarity added in when clustering inside HLA-allele-positive subsets. Repertoires with fewer than 30,000 or more than 120,000 public chains were left out of co-occurrence clustering, as were five repertoires with anomalous nucleotide sharing. The table was pulled from immuneACCESS by TCRdb, which kept in-frame rearrangements only. Such tables lose some clones; where checked, under half of the loss comes from unresolved V genes, and the rest has no known cause. D and trimming were read from the DNA, whereas the V and J calls and clone size are those reported in that table. The sample yields around 110,000 clones; roughly three fifths were counted once. In total, the top ten clones hold 9.5% of the sample.

This clone was seen a handful of times. The target of this receptor is not known. Base qualities are not recorded, but no much larger clone differs from it by a single base. In total, 630 or so healthy bone marrow donors made up the cohort. Cohort members were all nominally healthy when sampled, although unrecorded immune exposures were likely present. The donor was CMV seropositive and belonged to the group of some 290 seropositive cohort members. A peripheral blood sample was provided by each donor, and peripheral blood mononuclear cells were used for TCR beta sequencing. Genomic DNA was extracted from the blood cell samples with the Qiagen DNeasy Blood Extraction Kit.

This receptor was identified in a woman aged 40 to 50 in good health and CMV-seropositive. The receptor chain draws on TRBV2 and TRBJ1-2; the best D guess is TRBD1, with 6 bases matching. Sequenced material: PBMCs. The CDR3 reads as follows: CASSDIQYRAVNQPRGGYTF. DNA sequence: TGTGCCAGCAGTGACATACAATACCGGGCCGTAAACCAGCCCAGGGGTGGCTACACCTTC.